This is a list of T cell receptor beta chains from one sample in a study of OX40 agonist ivuxolimab in advanced cancers. Profiled with immunoSEQ multiplex PCR; TCRdb holds only in-frame clones, not every one. The profile shows some 50,000 clones, 88% of them singletons. The material sequenced was CD4+ or CD8+ T cells sorted from blood, taken in a trial of the OX40 agonist ivuxolimab. Receptor source: an adult with an advanced solid tumor such as melanoma, head and neck, liver or kidney cancer. The CDR3 runs from the conserved cysteine through the conserved F or W. The D gene is left open where the match is weak. Only some rows state a clone size, as once, few, many or a class for expanded clones.

v_call	d_call	j_call	clone_size	cdr3_aa	cdr3_nt
TRBV6-5	TRBD2	TRBJ2-4	-	CASSLAGEAKNIQYF	TGTGCCAGCAGTCTAGCGGGAGAGGCCAAAAACATTCAGTACTTC
TRBV11-2	-	TRBJ2-7	once	CASSLVSQFYEQYF	TGTGCCAGCAGCTTAGTCTCACAGTTCTACGAGCAGTACTTC
TRBV7-2	TRBD2	TRBJ2-7	-	CASSLTLTSGTPLAF	TGTGCCAGCAGCTTAACGCTCACTAGCGGGACTCCTTTGGCCTTC
TRBV28	-	TRBJ1-4	-	CASNANREIREKLFF	TGTGCCAGCAACGCCAACCGGGAAATTAGGGAAAAACTGTTTTTT
TRBV5-6	-	TRBJ1-1	-	CASSLNGDGGGWNTEAFF	TGTGCCAGCAGCCTGAACGGGGACGGGGGTGGATGGAACACTGAAGCTTTCTTT
TRBV4-3	-	TRBJ2-2	few	CASSQGLGVGELFF	TGCGCCAGCAGCCAAGGGTTGGGGGTCGGGGAGCTGTTTTTT
TRBV7-5	-	TRBJ1-1	-	CASSLGGANTPSFTEAFF	TGTGCCAGCAGCTTAGGAGGGGCCAACACCCCCTCCTTCACTGAAGCTTTCTTT
TRBV30	-	TRBJ1-4	-	CAWTAGGKANEKLFF	TGTGCCTGGACAGCGGGCGGGAAAGCTAATGAAAAACTGTTTTTT
TRBV6-5	-	TRBJ1-2	-	CASSQTGFIGYTF	TGTGCCAGCAGTCAAACAGGGTTCATAGGCTACACCTTC
TRBV28	-	TRBJ1-5	-	CASSSGAASQPQHF	TGTGCCAGCAGTTCCGGGGCCGCAAGTCAGCCCCAGCATTTT
TRBV4-2	-	TRBJ2-7	-	CASSRWGPLSYEQYF	TGTGCCAGCAGCCGGTGGGGCCCCCTTTCCTACGAGCAGTACTTC